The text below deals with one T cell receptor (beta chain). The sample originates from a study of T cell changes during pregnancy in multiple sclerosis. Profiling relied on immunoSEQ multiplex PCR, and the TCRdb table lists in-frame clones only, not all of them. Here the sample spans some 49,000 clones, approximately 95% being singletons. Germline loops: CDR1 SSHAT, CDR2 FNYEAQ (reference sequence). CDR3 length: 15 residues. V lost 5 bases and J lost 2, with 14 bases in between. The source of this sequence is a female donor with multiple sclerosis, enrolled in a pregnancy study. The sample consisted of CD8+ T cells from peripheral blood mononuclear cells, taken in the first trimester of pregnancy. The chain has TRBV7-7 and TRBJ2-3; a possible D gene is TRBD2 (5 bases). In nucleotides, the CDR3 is TGTGCCAGCAGCCCAGTCCTAGCATTCACAGATACGCAGTATTTT. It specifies CASSPVLAFTDTQYF.